The 10 T cell receptor beta chains below were found in one sample sequenced in a study of blood T cell repertoires in COVID-19 (TCRdb year 2020). The protocol used for the library was the immunoSEQ multiplex PCR assay. TCRdb holds this immuneACCESS table with in-frame rearrangements only. Some clones are missing; in checked studies, unresolved V genes explain under half, and the rest has no known cause. Recorded for this sample are under 45,000 clones; 85% to 95% of them occurred a single time. The ten top clones hold less than 50% of the sample. Input material: peripheral blood. All receptors come from a man aged 55 to 69 with active or convalescent COVID-19.

The rearrangement links TRBV3-1 (or the pseudogene TRBV3-2) to TRBJ2-1, with 7 bases matching TRBD2. CDR1 is LGHDT and CDR2 is YNNKEL in the germline V gene (reference sequence). There are 16 residues in the CDR3. V dropped 0 bases and J dropped 3; count of bases not matched to a gene: 5. The CDR3 protein is CASSQDLSGVYNEQFF. In DNA, the CDR3 is TGTGCCAGCAGCCAAGATTTAAGCGGGGTCTACAATGAGCAGTTCTTC.

The chain is built from TRBV5-1 and TRBJ2-3; 9 nucleotides match TRBD2. CDR3 length: 17 residues. Germline trimming cut 0 bases from V and 0 bases from J; bases unmatched to any gene: 5. CDR1 SGHRS and CDR2 YFSETQ come from the germline V gene. The chain's CDR3 is CASSLGLAGGSTDTQYF. For the CDR3, the DNA is TGCGCCAGCAGCTTGGGTCTCGCGGGAGGGAGCACAGATACGCAGTATTTT.

This chain joins TRBV7-5 and TRBJ1-1. TRBV7-5 is noted as a pseudogene. The CDR3 spans 17 residues. The CDR3 region has the DNA TGTGCCAGAACCCTCATAACCACTATCGGGATGAACACTGAAGCTTTCTTT. This codes for CARTLITTIGMNTEAFF.

V gene TRBV2 combines with J gene TRBJ1-1; 7 bases are shared with TRBD1. The CDR3 contains 18 residues. V lost 2 bases and J lost 4; bases outside the gene matches: 16. Per the germline V gene, CDR1 is SNHLY and CDR2 is FYNNEI. CDR3 coding DNA: TGTGCCAGCAGTGAATTGGGACAGCTCCTGGGTCGGGCCACTGAAGCTTTCTTT. Translating it yields CASSELGQLLGRATEAFF.

This clone was seen once. The chain combines TRBV28 with TRBJ2-6, with D possibly matching TRBD1 (6 bases). This CDR3 contains 17 residues. Germline V gives CDR1 MDHEN, CDR2 SYDVKM. Deletions cut 0 bases from V and 2 bases from J, with 11 bases between. Here the CDR3 DNA reads TGTGCCAGCAGTTTATGGGGGAACAGGGCTGGGGCCAACGTCCTGACTTTC. Residues: CASSLWGNRAGANVLTF.

This chain connects TRBV5-4 to TRBJ1-2, with 9 bases aligning to TRBD1. V shed 4 bases, J shed 8 bases, and the junction held 6 bases outside the gene matches. This CDR3 spans 13 amino acids. Per germline, CDR1 SGHNT and CDR2 YYREEE (reference sequence). Written as DNA, the CDR3 is TGTGCCAGCAGCCCGGACAGGGGATGGGGCTACACCTTC. This encodes CASSPDRGWGYTF.

The genes are TRBV7-9 and TRBJ1-1, with TRBD1 identical over 11 bases. The V segment lost 5 bases and the J segment 6 bases; nucleotides outside the gene matches: 8. The V gene's germline CDR1 is SEHNR and CDR2 FQNEAQ (reference sequence). The CDR3 is made up of 15 amino acids. CDR3 sequence reads: CASSNHGQGASEAFF. In nucleotides, the CDR3 is TGTGCCAGCAGCAACCACGGACAGGGGGCCTCTGAAGCTTTCTTT. Variable domain in full (rest from reference TRBV7-9 and TRBJ1-1): DTGVSQNPRHKITKRGQNVTFRCDPISEHNRLYWYRQTLGQGPEFLTYFQNEAQLEKSRLLSDRFSAERPKGSFSTLEIQRTEQGDSAMYLCASSNHGQGASEAFFGQGTRLTVV.

This chain joins TRBV14 and TRBJ2-7, with 10 bases matching TRBD1. V lost 3 bases to trimming and J lost 1 base; unmatched junction nucleotides: 15. The CDR3 is 19 residues long. The germline gives CDR1 SGHDN, CDR2 FVKESK. The CDR3 reads CASSHTHYPGQGTSYEQYF. The CDR3 DNA follows: TGTGCCAGCAGCCACACCCACTACCCGGGACAGGGGACTTCCTACGAGCAGTACTTC.

The V call is TRBV5-4, the J call TRBJ2-2; perhaps TRBD1 as D (7 bases). Trimming took 0 bases from V and 4 from J, leaving 13 bases between them. CDR1 and CDR2 (germline): SGHNT, YYREEE (reference sequence). This CDR3 spans 16 amino acids. CDR3 DNA sequence: TGTGCCAGCAGCTTGGGAGGCAGGGGGGCCACCGGGGAGCTGTTTTTT. It specifies CASSLGGRGATGELFF. Complete variable domain (other parts from reference TRBV5-4 and TRBJ2-2): ETGVTQSPTHLIKTRGQQVTLRCSSQSGHNTVSWYQQALGQGPQFIFQYYREEENGRGNFPPRFSGLQFPNYSSELNVNALELDDSALYLCASSLGGRGATGELFFGEGSRLTVL.

This chain links TRBV27 with TRBJ1-1; TRBD1 is a possible D gene (5 bases). The CDR3 length is 14 residues. The V gene's germline CDR1 is MNHEY and CDR2 SMNVEV (reference sequence). V lost 2 bases to trimming and J lost 10 bases, with 17 bases between them. CDR3 nucleotides: TGTGCCAGCAGTTTACATCGGGGGTTGGGTGGAGCTTTCTTT. Its translation is CASSLHRGLGGAFF.